The TCR beta chain described here comes from a study of T cell repertoires in cytomegalovirus infection. The CDR3 length is 14 residues. Germline lookup yields CDR1 SEHNR and CDR2 FQNEAQ (reference sequence). The V and J ends lost 1 base and 7 bases respectively, with 13 bases between them. Study-level results: People with CMV and the relevant HLA were identified by cumulative public TCR beta family frequency. Dominating the ex vivo response were TCR beta clonotypes that were CMV-specific and HLA-C-restricted.

Ten or more counts support this clonotype. As yet, its antigen is unknown. TCRdb redid the calling of the reads with MiXCR, one entry per CDR3 protein. The sample yields roughly 500,000 distinct CDR3 sequences, about 15% seen once. This sequence originates from a human donor in good health (CMV status not recorded). Some clones in this sample may be carry-over from other donors' samples. The sample was CD8+ T cells from PBMCs. This sequence joins TRBV7-9 and TRBJ1-1; D is possibly TRBD1 (6 bases). CDR3 bases: TGTGCCAGCAGCTTAGTTGGGGGGGGCTTTGAAGCTTTCTTT. It translates to CASSLVGGGFEAFF.